Each of the 23 T cell receptor beta chains below was sequenced from the same sample in a study of cytomegalovirus exposure and HLA in healthy donors. Only in-frame clones appear in the TCRdb table, and some are missing; sequencing was by immunoSEQ multiplex PCR. The table shows 100,000 or so clones, with around 96% occurring only once. The sample taken for sequencing was PBMCs. All receptors derive from a woman in her late teens or twenties in good health and CMV-seronegative.

This chain connects TRBV25-1 to TRBJ1-4; 7 bases line up with TRBD1. J was trimmed by 6 bases and V by 1 base; bases with no gene match: 5. This CDR3 has 15 amino acids. CDR1 is MGHDK and CDR2 is SYGVNS in the germline V gene. The CDR3 sequence is CASSEWRGLDEKLFF. Here the CDR3 DNA reads TGTGCCAGCAGTGAATGGAGGGGGCTTGATGAAAAACTGTTTTTT.

The chain combines TRBV7-9 with TRBJ1-2; D gene uncertain. Trimming left V 2 bases short and J 7 bases short, with 17 bases between. CDR1 and CDR2 (germline): SEHNR, FQNEAQ (reference sequence). CDR3 length: 15 amino acids. CDR3 nucleotide sequence: TGTGCCAGCAGCTTAAGCCCCAGGTCAACTGGTGGCTACACCTTC. Its protein product is CASSLSPRSTGGYTF.

V gene TRBV30 combines with J gene TRBJ2-5, with D possibly matching TRBD2 (5 bases). The CDR3 runs to 13 residues. V lost 2 bases to trimming and J lost 2 bases, with 9 bases between them. Germline V CDR1 and CDR2: GTSNPN, SVGIG (reference sequence). CDR3 sequence (DNA): TGTGCCTGGAGTTCGGGAAATCAAGAGACCCAGTACTTC. Protein sequence: CAWSSGNQETQYF.

This chain uses TRBV9 with TRBJ2-2, with TRBD1 matching over 9 bases. After removal of 4 bases from V and 6 bases from J, the junction contained 1 base not matched to a gene. This CDR3 is 13 amino acids long. Germline CDR1 and CDR2: SGDLS and YYNGEE. The CDR3 protein is CASSWTGAGELFF. In DNA, the CDR3 is TGTGCCAGCAGCTGGACAGGGGCCGGGGAGCTGTTTTTT.

The chain combines TRBV6-5 with TRBJ1-1, with D unclear. V was pared by 6 bases and J by 4 bases, with 15 bases between. This CDR3 has 14 residues. Germline values: CDR1 MNHEY, CDR2 SVGAGI. CDR3 region: CASSEGGRVTEAFF. CDR3 bases: TGTGCCAGCAGCGAGGGCGGTAGGGTCACTGAAGCTTTCTTT.

This CDR3 reads CASSILAGGKYEQYF. Here the CDR3 DNA reads TGTGCCAGCAGCATACTAGCGGGGGGGAAATACGAGCAGTACTTC. The V call is TRBV6-1, the J call TRBJ2-7; 13 bases align to TRBD2. CDR3 size: 15 residues. V was pared by 6 bases and J by 4 bases, with 6 bases of the junction left unmatched. Germline V lookup: CDR1 MNHNS, CDR2 SASEGT.

The gene calls are TRBV7-6 and TRBJ1-1; a possible D gene is TRBD1 (6 bases). From germline, CDR1 is SGHVS and CDR2 FNYEAQ. The CDR3 length is 14 residues. Deletions cut 5 bases from V and 5 bases from J, with 15 bases between. The CDR3 DNA reads as TGTGCCAGCAGCCCAATCAGGGGTGGTACTGAAGCTTTCTTT. Translation gives CASSPIRGGTEAFF.

V is TRBV5-6 and J is TRBJ2-1, with D possibly being TRBD2 (6 bases). Trimming left V 4 bases short and J 8 bases short, with 10 bases between. The CDR3 consists of 12 residues. CDR1 and CDR2 (germline): SGHDT, YYEEEE. As DNA, the CDR3 is TGTGCCAGCAGCGGGGACTCGGATGAGCAGTTCTTC. Residues: CASSGDSDEQFF.

The chain carries TRBV6-5 and TRBJ1-5; TRBD1 matches at 7 bases. V gave up 5 bases and J gave up 7 bases; unmatched junction bases: 5. There are 13 residues in the CDR3. Germline CDR1 MNHEY, CDR2 SVGAGI. This CDR3 reads CASSETGDQPQHF. Here the CDR3 DNA reads TGTGCCAGCAGTGAAACAGGGGACCAGCCCCAGCATTTT.

This rearrangement joins TRBV9 to TRBJ2-3; D is possibly TRBD2 (6 bases). V was clipped by 0 bases and J by 10 bases, with 9 bases between them. The CDR3 loop spans 12 amino acids. Per germline, CDR1 SGDLS and CDR2 YYNGEE. Here the CDR3 reads CASSVVRGPQYF. The CDR3 nucleotides are TGTGCCAGCAGCGTAGTGCGGGGTCCGCAGTATTTT.

The gene calls are TRBV6-1 and TRBJ2-7; 8 nucleotides align to TRBD1. Trimming removed 4 bases from V and 0 bases from J; junction bases left unmatched: 8. Per germline, CDR1 MNHNS and CDR2 SASEGT. This CDR3 region has 16 residues. CDR3 sequence: CASSARQGRGSYEQYF. The DNA of the CDR3 is TGTGCCAGCAGTGCAAGACAGGGGCGCGGCTCCTACGAGCAGTACTTC.

The chain is built from TRBV7-2 and TRBJ1-4; D is perhaps TRBD1 (5 bases). The V end was cut by 5 bases, the J end by 8 bases, with 21 bases between. The CDR3 loop spans 16 amino acids. CDR1 SGHTA and CDR2 FQGNSA come from the germline V gene. The CDR3 here is CASSPLGTIPGEKLFF. In nucleotides, the CDR3 is TGTGCCAGCAGCCCCTTGGGAACAATCCCAGGGGAAAAACTGTTTTTT.

The rearrangement links TRBV2 to TRBJ2-2; D is possibly TRBD2 (6 bases). Germline loops: CDR1 SNHLY, CDR2 FYNNEI. The ends were cut back, 5 bases at V and 3 bases at J, with 10 bases in the middle. The CDR3 totals 14 residues. For the CDR3, the DNA is TGTGCCAGCAGTTCAAGACTAGACACCGGGGAGCTGTTTTTT. Translation: CASSSRLDTGELFF.

The chain links TRBV28 to TRBJ1-2, with 8 bases lining up with TRBD1. The V segment lost 8 bases and the J segment 6 bases; nucleotides outside the gene matches: 11. The CDR3 has 14 amino acids. From germline, CDR1 is MDHEN and CDR2 SYDVKM. CDR3 in amino acids: CASRKMDRVHGYTF. The CDR3 region has the DNA TGTGCCAGCCGTAAAATGGACAGGGTCCATGGCTACACCTTC.

This chain uses TRBV15 with TRBJ1-2, with D possibly being TRBD1 (5 bases). The CDR3 has 16 amino acids. V was pared by 0 bases and J by 7 bases, with 18 bases between. Germline CDR1 is LNHNV and CDR2 is YYDKDF (reference sequence). CDR3 sequence: CATSREGDRILTGYTF. CDR3 in DNA: TGTGCCACCAGCAGAGAGGGCGACAGAATACTTACTGGCTACACCTTC.

V usage is TRBV5-1 and J usage is TRBJ2-7; 9 bases are shared with TRBD1. Trimming at V came to 9 bases and at J to 6 bases, leaving 10 bases not matched to a gene. Germline CDR1 reads SGHRS; CDR2 reads YFSETQ. This CDR3 spans 13 amino acids. This CDR3 reads CAIPDRGHCEQYF. The CDR3 DNA sequence: TGCGCCATTCCGGACAGGGGACATTGCGAGCAGTACTTC.

A single count supports this clone. The chain links TRBV19 to TRBJ2-1, with 8 bases matching TRBD2. Looked up from germline, CDR1 is LNHDA and CDR2 is SQIVND (reference sequence). Trimming took 5 bases from V and 0 from J; bases not matched to a gene: 6. There are 16 residues in the CDR3. The CDR3 nucleotides read TGTGCCAGTAGTCCCGAGCGGGAGTCCTCCTACAATGAGCAGTTCTTC. Protein sequence: CASSPERESSYNEQFF.

The gene calls are TRBV5-4 and TRBJ2-3, with 15 bases fitting TRBD2. V shed 4 bases, J shed 2 bases, and the junction held 11 bases outside the gene matches. Germline V gene lookup returns CDR1 SGHNT and CDR2 YYREEE (reference sequence). The CDR3 runs 19 residues. CDR3 nucleotides: TGTGCCAGCAGCGCCTCCGGGACTAGCGGGGGGCCCGCCACAGATACGCAGTATTTT. This codes for CASSASGTSGGPATDTQYF.

The chain is built from TRBV9 and TRBJ1-6; 8 bases match TRBD1. Germline V gene data show CDR1 as SGDLS and CDR2 as YYNGEE. J was trimmed by 9 bases and V by 0 bases; bases with no gene match: 5. The CDR3 totals 15 residues. CDR3 protein: CASSVDGQGISPLHF. Written as DNA, the CDR3 is TGTGCCAGCAGCGTAGATGGACAGGGAATTTCACCCCTCCACTTT.

Of note for this clone: In the same sample, other DNA sequences code for this CDR3. The rearrangement joins TRBV18 to TRBJ2-5; D remains unclear. Germline CDR1 reads KGHSH; CDR2 reads LQKENI. This CDR3 contains 13 residues. The V gene lost 3 bases and the J gene lost 1 base, with 6 bases spanning the gap. The CDR3 DNA follows: TGTGCCAGCTCACCCGGTAGCCAAGAGACCCAGTACTTC. Residues: CASSPGSQETQYF. The complete variable domain, with remaining parts taken from reference TRBV18 and TRBJ2-5, reads NAGVMQNPRHLVRRRGQEARLRCSPMKGHSHVYWYRQLPEEGLKFMVYLQKENIIDESGMPKERFSAEFPKEGPSILRIQQVVRGDSAAYFCASSPGSQETQYFGPGTRLLVL.

CDR3 residues: CASSLRQAPHYGYTF. The DNA of the CDR3 is TGTGCCAGCAGCCTACGACAGGCCCCCCACTATGGCTACACCTTC. The genes are TRBV14 and TRBJ1-2; tentatively, D is TRBD1 (6 bases). The CDR3 totals 15 residues. Germline V CDR1 and CDR2: SGHDN, FVKESK. The ends were cut back, 4 bases at V and 3 bases at J, with 15 bases in the middle.

This clone was seen only once. This chain uses TRBV18 with TRBJ2-3; D is unresolved. Trimming took 6 bases from V and 0 from J, leaving 4 bases between them. CDR1 and CDR2 (germline): KGHSH, LQKENI. The CDR3 length is 12 residues. The CDR3 DNA sequence: TGTGCCAGCTCTCCGAGCACAGATACGCAGTATTTT. Its translation is CASSPSTDTQYF.

The V gene is TRBV13, the J gene TRBJ2-7, with 8 nucleotides matching TRBD1. The V segment lost 0 bases and the J segment 7 bases; nucleotides outside the gene matches: 8. This CDR3 is built from 15 residues. Germline lookup yields CDR1 PRHDT and CDR2 FYEKMQ (reference sequence). The CDR3 loop reads CASSLGTGEREEQYF. The CDR3, as DNA: TGTGCCAGCAGCTTAGGGACAGGGGAGCGTGAAGAGCAGTACTTC.